This entry lists 32 T cell receptor beta chains sequenced from one sample in a study of T-cell reconstitution after alpha-beta-depleted transplantation in children. Preparing the TCRbeta library involved the use of unique molecular identifiers. TCRdb analysed the PCR reads with MiXCR anew, one entry per CDR3 protein. The sample shows some 550,000 distinct CDR3 sequences, 15% to 20% of them seen only once. The sample here was PBMCs from the stem cell graft donor, taken from the stem cell graft. Receptor source: a human donor who donated a stem cell graft to a child with acute lymphoblastic leukemia.

The V call is TRBV29-1, the J call TRBJ1-5; D call uncertain. V lost 4 bases and J 4 bases, leaving 8 bases between the germline ends. Germline V lookup: CDR1 SQVTM, CDR2 ANQGSEA. The CDR3 is 12 residues long. CDR3 in amino acids: CSVVTGNQPQHF. Written as DNA, the CDR3 is TGCAGCGTTGTAACGGGGAATCAGCCCCAGCATTTT. Combining the CDR3 with reference TRBV29-1 and TRBJ1-5 gives the whole variable domain SAVISQKPSRDICQRGTSLTIQCQVDSQVTMMFWYRQQPGQSLTLIATANQGSEATYESGFVIDKFPISRPNLTFSTLTVSNMSPEDSSIYLCSVVTGNQPQHFGDGTRLSIL.

This clonotype was seen more than once but under ten times. The genes are TRBV6-5 and TRBJ2-5; 8 bases agree with TRBD1. Germline V gene lookup returns CDR1 MNHEY and CDR2 SVGAGI. CDR3 size: 16 residues. J gave up 5 bases and V 2 bases, and 10 bases lay outside the gene matches. This CDR3 is CASSYHRQGARETQYF. DNA for the CDR3: TGTGCCAGCAGTTACCATCGGCAGGGGGCGCGGGAGACCCAGTACTTC.

This clonotype was seen just once. This rearrangement joins TRBV25-1 to TRBJ2-4, with TRBD2 matching over 8 bases. The germline gives CDR1 MGHDK, CDR2 SYGVNS. The CDR3 has 12 residues. V trimming: 3 bases; J trimming: 12 bases; junction bases outside the gene matches: 4. The CDR3, as DNA: TGTGCCAGCAGTGAGTTGGGACTAGGTCAGTACTTC. This codes for CASSELGLGQYF. Full variable domain (remainder filled in from reference TRBV25-1 and TRBJ2-4): EADIYQTPRYLVIGTGKKITLECSQTMGHDKMYWYQQDPGMELHLIHYSYGVNSTEKGDLSSESTVSRIRTEHFPLTLESARPSHTSQYLCASSELGLGQYFGAGTRLSVL.

The CDR3 here is CASSLSVAGLNTEAFF. The CDR3 DNA sequence: TGTGCCAGCAGCTTAAGTGTGGCAGGGTTGAACACTGAAGCTTTCTTT. This chain joins TRBV7-9 and TRBJ1-1, with a weak D call TRBD1 (5 bases). Trimming took 2 bases from V and 0 from J, leaving 13 bases between them. The germline V gene encodes CDR1 SEHNR and CDR2 FQNEAQ (reference sequence). The length of the CDR3 is 16 residues.

The CDR3 DNA reads as TGTGCCAGCCGACTAGCGGGAGGGCAAGAGACCCAGTACTTC. Translation gives CASRLAGGQETQYF. V and J are TRBV6-1 and TRBJ2-5, with TRBD2 matching over 14 bases. This CDR3 region has 14 residues. The junction had 1 base not matched to a gene; V was cut back by 8 bases and J by 2 bases. The V gene's germline CDR1 is MNHNS and CDR2 SASEGT.

This clonotype was seen more than once but under ten times. The gene calls are TRBV4-1 and TRBJ1-1, with D unresolved. The CDR3 totals 14 residues. Germline V lookup: CDR1 MGHRA, CDR2 YSYEKL. The V end lost 1 base, the J end lost 5 bases, and 11 bases lay between the germline ends. CDR3 coding DNA: TGCGCCAGCAGCCAAGTGATGGGTGGGACTGAAGCTTTCTTT. Translating it yields CASSQVMGGTEAFF.

The rearrangement joins TRBV11-1 to TRBJ1-2, with TRBD1 matching 9 bases. In germline, CDR1 is SGHAT, CDR2 FQDESV (reference sequence). Losses at the gene ends were 4 bases for V and 2 bases for J; bases not matched to a gene: 5. CDR3 length: 15 amino acids. CDR3 DNA: TGTGCCAGCAGCTCTTATGACAGGGGGAACTATGGCTACACCTTC. Protein sequence: CASSSYDRGNYGYTF.

The CDR3 region is CISTHGTNYGYTF. In DNA form, the CDR3 reads TGCATTAGTACCCATGGTACTAACTATGGCTACACCTTC. The chain joins TRBV20-1 to TRBJ1-2; D is unresolved. This CDR3 has 13 residues. Germline lookup yields CDR1 DFQATT and CDR2 SNEGSKA (reference sequence).

This chain uses TRBV12-3 or TRBV12-4 with TRBJ2-7; maybe TRBD2 (6 bases). The ends were cut back, 6 bases at V and 0 bases at J, with 15 bases in the middle. The CDR3 consists of 15 residues. CDR3 coding DNA: TGTGCCAGCAGAAACCCCGGGAGCAGCTCCTACGAGCAGTACTTC. It translates to CASRNPGSSSYEQYF.

The chain uses TRBV7-9 and TRBJ2-1; a weak D match, TRBD2 (6 bases). V was trimmed by 5 bases and J by 4 bases, leaving 18 bases between them. CDR1 is SEHNR and CDR2 is FQNEAQ in the germline V gene (reference sequence). This CDR3 has 16 amino acids. In DNA form, the CDR3 reads TGTGCCAGCAGCCCGCGAATGGGCGGGGTTTACAATGAGCAGTTCTTC. It codes for CASSPRMGGVYNEQFF.

This clonotype was recorded a few times. The J gene is TRBJ1-5, the V gene TRBV12-3 or TRBV12-4; maybe TRBD1 (6 bases). This CDR3 is built from 13 residues. Trimming took 7 bases from V and 5 from J, leaving 12 bases between them. The CDR3 spells CASKLRGYQPQHF. The CDR3 DNA is TGTGCCAGCAAACTGAGGGGGTATCAGCCCCAGCATTTT.

V and J are TRBV2 and TRBJ2-7, with TRBD1 matching 9 bases. Per the germline V gene, CDR1 is SNHLY and CDR2 is FYNNEI. V lost 8 bases and J lost 5; bases outside the gene matches: 10. The CDR3 covers 14 residues. The chain's CDR3 is CASPLGQGYHEQYF. DNA of the CDR3: TGTGCCAGCCCCCTGGGACAGGGATATCACGAGCAGTACTTC.

This clonotype was observed a few times. J is TRBJ1-2 and V is TRBV3-1; D unclear. The V gene lost 2 bases and the J gene lost 4 bases, with 5 bases spanning the gap. The length of the CDR3 is 12 residues. Germline V gives CDR1 LGHDT, CDR2 YNNKEL (reference sequence). CDR3 amino acids: CASSQRAYGYTF. In nucleotides, the CDR3 is TGTGCCAGCAGCCAAAGGGCCTATGGCTACACCTTC.

As concerns this clonotype: This may arise from a read error, as a much more abundant clone is one base away. The rearrangement uses TRBV5-5 and TRBJ2-1; D is uncertain. Germline CDR1 reads SGHKS; CDR2 reads YYEKEE (reference sequence). V lost 2 bases, J lost 10 bases, and 13 bases lay in between. The CDR3 is 13 residues long. The CDR3 spells CASSFGRRLEQFF. CDR3 in DNA: TGTGCCAGCAGCTTTGGGCGGCGCCTCGAGCAGTTCTTC.

The rearrangement joins TRBV2 to TRBJ2-7; 10 bases are a match to TRBD2. The germline V gene encodes CDR1 SNHLY and CDR2 FYNNEI. This CDR3 is built from 15 residues. Trimming removed 5 bases from V and 5 bases from J; junction bases left unmatched: 9. CDR3 in amino acids: CASSMTSGSGNEQYF. DNA of the CDR3: TGTGCCAGCAGTATGACTAGCGGGTCTGGGAACGAGCAGTACTTC. The entire variable domain, with the rest obtained from reference TRBV2 and TRBJ2-7, is as follows: EPEVTQTPSHQVTQMGQEVILRCVPISNHLYFYWYRQILGQKVEFLVSFYNNEISEKSEIFDDQFSVERPDGSNFTLKIRSTKLEDSAMYFCASSMTSGSGNEQYFGPGTRLTVT.

The table lists this clonotype with a few counts. The chain employs TRBV3-1 and TRBJ2-7; 13 bases fit TRBD2. The V gene's germline CDR1 is LGHDT and CDR2 YNNKEL (reference sequence). The junction had 6 bases not matched to a gene; V was cut back by 4 bases and J by 6 bases. The CDR3 loop spans 15 amino acids. CDR3 region: CASSLALAGGSEQYF. The CDR3 nucleotides read TGTGCCAGCAGCCTGGCACTAGCGGGAGGGAGCGAGCAGTACTTC.

This clonotype has just a few counts. The chain recombines TRBV5-5 with TRBJ1-5; D unresolved. The length of the CDR3 is 15 residues. Per the germline V gene, CDR1 is SGHKS and CDR2 is YYEKEE (reference sequence). Trimming removed 6 bases at V and 1 base at J, with 14 bases between. The CDR3 DNA reads as TGTGCCAGCATCCTCCACCCGAGGAGCAATCAGCCCCAGCATTTT. This codes for CASILHPRSNQPQHF.

Comments on this clonotype: One junction end does not reproduce the germline sequence, and a read error may be involved. The V call is TRBV20-1, the J call TRBJ2-7; TRBD1 agrees at 7 bases. The CDR3 extends over 16 amino acids. Germline V gene lookup returns CDR1 DFQATT and CDR2 SNEGSKA (reference sequence). CDR3 sequence (DNA): TGCTGTGCTAGACCCCTTGACAGGGATGAGGCCTACGAGCAGTACTTC. Amino acids: CCARPLDRDEAYEQYF.

This clonotype has just a few counts. The chain recombines TRBV7-9 with TRBJ2-7, with D maybe TRBD1 (6 bases). The CDR3 covers 16 residues. Germline V gene sequence: CDR1 SEHNR, CDR2 FQNEAQ (reference sequence). V was clipped by 3 bases and J by 2 bases, with 17 bases between them. CDR3 region: CASSFSGAASPYEQYF. The CDR3 region has the DNA TGTGCCAGCAGCTTTTCAGGGGCCGCTTCTCCCTACGAGCAGTACTTC.

The chain uses TRBV30 and TRBJ2-7, with 8 bases identical to TRBD1. J gave up 2 bases and V 3 bases, and 6 bases lay outside the gene matches. Germline CDR1 is GTSNPN and CDR2 is SVGIG (reference sequence). This CDR3 has 14 amino acids. CDR3 sequence reads: CAWRGTGDPYEQYF. DNA for the CDR3: TGTGCCTGGAGGGGGACAGGCGACCCCTACGAGCAGTACTTC.

This chain connects TRBV7-3 to TRBJ2-1; D might be TRBD2 (5 bases). V was shortened by 5 bases and J by 0 bases, with 14 bases between the two germline ends. Germline V gene data show CDR1 as SGHTA and CDR2 as FQGTGA. CDR3 length: 16 amino acids. Here the CDR3 DNA reads TGTGCCAGCAGCCCGCTAAGCGGTAGCTCCTACAATGAGCAGTTCTTC. This sequence encodes CASSPLSGSSYNEQFF.

This chain links TRBV4-1 with TRBJ1-4; D gene ambiguous. V was shortened by 0 bases and J by 4 bases, with 12 bases between the two germline ends. Germline V CDR1 and CDR2: MGHRA, YSYEKL. The CDR3 is 16 residues long. The CDR3 region is CASSQDLGQSNEKLFF. The CDR3 region has the DNA TGCGCCAGCAGCCAAGATCTCGGTCAGAGTAATGAAAAACTGTTTTTT.

The chain combines TRBV5-1 with TRBJ2-5; maybe TRBD2 (5 bases). V lost 2 bases and J lost 1, with 12 bases in between. CDR1 and CDR2 (germline): SGHRS, YFSETQ. The CDR3 is 15 residues long. In DNA, the CDR3 is TGCGCCAGCAGCTTCTCCCGGGGATCCCAAGAGACCCAGTACTTC. Translation gives CASSFSRGSQETQYF.

This clonotype was detected only a few times. This chain connects TRBV20-1 to TRBJ2-4; 10 nucleotides line up with TRBD1. The CDR3 runs to 15 residues. Unmatched junction bases numbered 5, after V lost 2 bases and J lost 4 bases. Per germline, CDR1 DFQATT and CDR2 SNEGSKA (reference sequence). This chain's CDR3 is CSARSLDRGKNIQYF. For the CDR3, the DNA is TGCAGTGCTAGAAGCCTGGACAGGGGGAAAAACATTCAGTACTTC.

This clonotype occurred a few times. The chain employs TRBV29-1 and TRBJ2-1; 14 positions agree with TRBD2. Germline CDR1 is SQVTM and CDR2 is ANQGSEA. The junction had 11 bases not matched to a gene; V was cut back by 0 bases and J by 13 bases. The CDR3 loop spans 16 amino acids. Written as DNA, the CDR3 is TGCAGCGTTGAAGAGGCGGGGGGGACTAGCGGGAGAGAACAGTTCTTC. Translation: CSVEEAGGTSGREQFF.

This clonotype was seen at least ten times. The chain employs TRBV29-1 and TRBJ2-7; unclear D gene. The CDR3 spans 12 residues. Between the trimmed V and J ends, which lost 4 bases and 5 bases, there was a span of 12 bases. The germline CDR1 and CDR2 sequences are SQVTM and ANQGSEA. The CDR3 DNA is TGCAGCGTTGGCCCCTTGGTGGACGAGCAGTACTTC. Its protein is CSVGPLVDEQYF.

In this sample, this clonotype turned up a few times. The gene calls are TRBV12-3 or TRBV12-4 and TRBJ1-6, with D hard to call. This CDR3 spans 13 amino acids. Trimming removed 2 bases at V and 7 bases at J, with 6 bases between. CDR3 nucleotide sequence: TGTGCCAGCAGTTTACAACAGAATTCACCCCTCCACTTT. Its translation: CASSLQQNSPLHF.

The chain uses TRBV15 and TRBJ1-1; D is unclear. The germline V and J ends were trimmed by 0 bases and 5 bases, with 13 bases remaining between them. The CDR3 sequence is 15 residues long. In germline, CDR1 is LNHNV, CDR2 YYDKDF (reference sequence). CDR3 region: CATSRERVLRTEAFF. DNA of the CDR3: TGTGCCACCAGCAGAGAAAGGGTTTTGCGGACTGAAGCTTTCTTT.

The rearrangement uses TRBV5-5 and TRBJ1-2; D remains unclear. Germline CDR1 SGHKS, CDR2 YYEKEE (reference sequence). V lost 0 bases, J lost 0 bases, and 18 bases lay in between. The CDR3 has 18 residues. This CDR3 reads CASSLAHYPSMTNYGYTF. The CDR3 DNA sequence: TGTGCCAGCAGCTTGGCTCACTACCCTTCAATGACTAACTATGGCTACACCTTC.

This clonotype was counted at least ten times. This sequence joins TRBV12-3 or TRBV12-4 and TRBJ2-5; no clear D. There are 13 residues in the CDR3. V lost 5 bases to trimming and J lost 5 bases, with 12 bases between them. The CDR3 sequence is CASSLGFGETQYF. The CDR3 DNA reads TGTGCCAGCAGTCTCGGTTTTGGTGAGACCCAGTACTTC.

This chain uses TRBV10-1 with TRBJ2-7; the match to TRBD2 covers 14 bases. The V gene end was trimmed by 3 bases and the J gene end by 4 bases; junction bases not matched to a gene: 17. Germline-derived CDR1 and CDR2 are WNHNN and SYGVQD (reference sequence). This CDR3 is 20 amino acids long. CDR3 sequence (DNA): TGCGCCAGCAGTGACTCTGGGGGACTAGCGGGAGCCCACCGGCTTTACGAGCAGTACTTC. Translated, it gives CASSDSGGLAGAHRLYEQYF.

This clonotype was observed a handful of times. The rearrangement joins TRBV5-6 to TRBJ2-3; 10 nucleotides align to TRBD2. The junction had 7 bases not matched to a gene; V was cut back by 4 bases and J by 5 bases. The CDR3 loop spans 15 amino acids. Germline V gene lookup returns CDR1 SGHDT and CDR2 YYEEEE. The CDR3 here is CASSLTVAGGDTQYF. The CDR3 nucleotides read TGTGCCAGCAGCCTTACGGTAGCGGGAGGAGATACGCAGTATTTT.